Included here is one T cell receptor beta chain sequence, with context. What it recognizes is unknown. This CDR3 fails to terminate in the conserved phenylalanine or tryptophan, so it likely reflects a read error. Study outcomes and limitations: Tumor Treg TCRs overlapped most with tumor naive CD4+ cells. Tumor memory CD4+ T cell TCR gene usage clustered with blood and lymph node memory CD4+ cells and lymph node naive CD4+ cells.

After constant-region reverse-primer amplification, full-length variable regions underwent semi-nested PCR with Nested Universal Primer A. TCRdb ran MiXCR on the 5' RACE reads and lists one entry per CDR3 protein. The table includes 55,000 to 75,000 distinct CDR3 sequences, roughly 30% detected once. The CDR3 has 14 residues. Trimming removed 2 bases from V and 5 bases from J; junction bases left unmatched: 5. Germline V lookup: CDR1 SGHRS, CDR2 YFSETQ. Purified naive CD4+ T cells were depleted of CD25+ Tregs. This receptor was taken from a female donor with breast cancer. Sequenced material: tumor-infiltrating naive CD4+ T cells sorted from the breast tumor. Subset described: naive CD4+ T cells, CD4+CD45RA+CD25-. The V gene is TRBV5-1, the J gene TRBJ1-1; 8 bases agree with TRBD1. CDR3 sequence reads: CASSFTGGWTEAFL. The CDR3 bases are TGCGCCAGCAGCTTTACAGGGGGGTGGACTGAAGCTTTCCTT.